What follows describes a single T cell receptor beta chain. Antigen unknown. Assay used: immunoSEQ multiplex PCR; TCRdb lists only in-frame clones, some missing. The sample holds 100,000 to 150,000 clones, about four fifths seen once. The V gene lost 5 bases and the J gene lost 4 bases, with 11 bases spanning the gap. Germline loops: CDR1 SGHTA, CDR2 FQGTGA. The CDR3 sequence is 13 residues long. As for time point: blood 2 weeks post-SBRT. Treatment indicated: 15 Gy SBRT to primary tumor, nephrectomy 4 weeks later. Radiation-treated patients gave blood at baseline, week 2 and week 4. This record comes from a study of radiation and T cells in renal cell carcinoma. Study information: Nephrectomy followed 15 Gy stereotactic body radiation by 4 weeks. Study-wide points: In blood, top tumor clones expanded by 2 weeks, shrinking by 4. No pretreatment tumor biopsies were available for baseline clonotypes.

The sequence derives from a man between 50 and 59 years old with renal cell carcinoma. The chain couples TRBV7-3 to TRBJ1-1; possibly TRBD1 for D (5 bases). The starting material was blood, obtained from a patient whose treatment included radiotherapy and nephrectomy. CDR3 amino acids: CASSPQGGTEAFF. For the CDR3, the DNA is TGTGCCAGCAGCCCCCAGGGTGGCACTGAAGCTTTCTTT.